This entry lists 17 T cell receptor beta chains sequenced from one sample in a study of cytomegalovirus exposure and HLA in healthy donors. The data were produced by immunoSEQ multiplex PCR, yet TCRdb's version contains in-frame clones alone and is incomplete. The data contain under 250,000 clones, about 93% of them singletons. Sequencing was done on a sample of PBMCs. The source is a woman younger than 30 in good health and CMV-seronegative.

The V and J genes are TRBV7-8 and TRBJ1-1, with D uncertain. V was cut by 5 bases and J by 3 bases, with 16 bases left in between. The CDR3 consists of 15 residues. Germline V gene data show CDR1 as SGHVS and CDR2 as FQNEAQ. The CDR3 coding sequence is TGTGCCAGCAGCGCGCTGAAGGGAGGCGACACTGAAGCTTTCTTT. This sequence encodes CASSALKGGDTEAFF.

The chain is built from TRBV7-6 and TRBJ1-1; possible D gene TRBD1, 5 bases. V gave up 2 bases and J gave up 1 base, with 8 bases separating them. Looked up from germline, CDR1 is SGHVS and CDR2 is FNYEAQ. There are 14 residues in the CDR3. The CDR3 reads CASSLQGGNTEAFF. The CDR3 DNA sequence: TGTGCCAGCAGCTTACAGGGTGGGAACACTGAAGCTTTCTTT.

The gene calls are TRBV10-3 and TRBJ2-7; possible D gene TRBD1, 6 bases. Germline loops: CDR1 ENHRY, CDR2 SYGVKD. The CDR3 sequence is 14 residues long. Trimming removed 9 bases at V and 1 base at J, with 16 bases between. The CDR3 DNA is TGTGCCATAACACCCGACAGGAATTCCTACGAGCAGTACTTC. This gives the protein CAITPDRNSYEQYF.

This clone has a single count. The chain has TRBV28 and TRBJ1-1; D not certain. Germline V gives CDR1 MDHEN, CDR2 SYDVKM. This CDR3 region has 14 residues. The V gene lost 4 bases and the J gene lost 0 bases, with 9 bases spanning the gap. In DNA, the CDR3 is TGTGCCAGCAGTTACCCTATCATGAACACTGAAGCTTTCTTT. Residues: CASSYPIMNTEAFF.

The count of this clone is one. This rearrangement joins TRBV19 to TRBJ1-4; D call uncertain. V was clipped by 3 bases and J by 4 bases, with 24 bases between them. This CDR3 is built from 19 residues. Germline values: CDR1 LNHDA, CDR2 SQIVND (reference sequence). CDR3 region: CASSINASPLGDYNEKLFF. As DNA, the CDR3 is TGTGCCAGTAGTATTAATGCGTCGCCGCTTGGTGATTATAATGAAAAACTGTTTTTT.

This chain links TRBV5-5 with TRBJ2-1; 10 bases are a match to TRBD2. The junction had 0 bases not matched to a gene; V was cut back by 1 base and J by 2 bases. This CDR3 is built from 15 residues. Germline V gene sequence: CDR1 SGHKS, CDR2 YYEKEE (reference sequence). CDR3 in amino acids: CASSLLAGAYNEQFF. CDR3 sequence (DNA): TGTGCCAGCAGCTTGCTAGCGGGGGCCTACAATGAGCAGTTCTTC.

The chain carries TRBV18 and TRBJ2-2, with 9 bases matching TRBD1. Germline V lookup: CDR1 KGHSH, CDR2 LQKENI. Trimming removed 4 bases from V and 3 bases from J; junction bases left unmatched: 3. This CDR3 comprises 15 residues. The CDR3 region is CASSLGTGHTGELFF. Here the CDR3 DNA reads TGTGCCAGCTCACTCGGGACAGGGCACACCGGGGAGCTGTTTTTT.

This clone was picked up a small number of times. The chain employs TRBV6-6 and TRBJ1-2; D unresolved. Germline V gene data show CDR1 as MNHNY and CDR2 as SVGAGI (reference sequence). The V end was cut by 5 bases, the J end by 8 bases, with 15 bases between. CDR3 length: 13 residues. CDR3 region: CASSTAQTRGYTF. The CDR3 nucleotides read TGTGCCAGCAGTACCGCCCAGACACGGGGCTACACCTTC.

CDR3 loop: CASSYGTLGSNEQFF. CDR3 DNA: TGTGCCAGCAGTTACGGCACCCTAGGCTCCAATGAGCAGTTCTTC. The chain is built from TRBV27 and TRBJ2-1; no definite D call. The germline V and J ends were trimmed by 4 bases and 6 bases, with 16 bases remaining between them. CDR3 length: 15 residues. Looked up from germline, CDR1 is MNHEY and CDR2 is SMNVEV (reference sequence).

This clone was observed a single time. The V gene is TRBV9, the J gene TRBJ1-1; D perhaps matches TRBD1 (6 bases). The CDR3 is made up of 17 amino acids. From germline, CDR1 is SGDLS and CDR2 YYNGEE. V lost 4 bases and J 1 base, leaving 20 bases between the germline ends. CDR3 sequence (DNA): TGTGCCAGCAGCCAAAAGGCCGACAGGCCATGGAACACTGAAGCTTTCTTT. Its protein is CASSQKADRPWNTEAFF. The whole variable domain, remainder taken from reference TRBV9 and TRBJ1-1, is DSGVTQTPKHLITATGQRVTLRCSPRSGDLSVYWYQQSLDQGLQFLIQYYNGEERAKGNILERFSAQQFPDLHSELNLSSLELGDSALYFCASSQKADRPWNTEAFFGQGTRLTVV.

This clone was observed a single time. The V gene is TRBV9, the J gene TRBJ1-2; D might be TRBD1 (6 bases). Germline V gives CDR1 SGDLS, CDR2 YYNGEE. The CDR3 consists of 14 residues. V was pared by 0 bases and J by 4 bases, with 10 bases between. The CDR3 spells CASSVGGGTYGYTF. The CDR3 region has the DNA TGTGCCAGCAGCGTAGGGGGGGGCACCTATGGCTACACCTTC. The whole variable domain, filled in from reference TRBV9 and TRBJ1-2, reads DSGVTQTPKHLITATGQRVTLRCSPRSGDLSVYWYQQSLDQGLQFLIQYYNGEERAKGNILERFSAQQFPDLHSELNLSSLELGDSALYFCASSVGGGTYGYTFGSGTRLTVV.

As for this clone: At one boundary the junction diverges from the germline segment, which might be a read error. The CDR3: CASSLGWANQQFF. DNA for the CDR3: TGCGCCAGCAGCTTGGGTTGGGCCAATCAGCAGTTCTTC. V and J are TRBV5-1 and TRBJ2-1; no firm D call. The CDR3 spans 13 residues. Germline values: CDR1 SGHRS, CDR2 YFSETQ.

This chain links TRBV10-2 with TRBJ2-5; D call uncertain. Trimming took off 6 bases at V and 3 bases at J, with 11 bases between the two ends. This CDR3 spans 13 amino acids. The germline V gene has CDR1 WSHSY and CDR2 SAAADI. The CDR3, as DNA: TGCGCCAGCAGGCAAAGCGCGAAAGAGACCCAGTACTTC. This translates into CASRQSAKETQYF.

This clone has at least ten counts. V usage is TRBV6-5 and J usage is TRBJ2-5; 9 bases are shared with TRBD2. The ends lost 3 bases at V and 0 bases at J; junction bases unmatched: 5. The germline V gene encodes CDR1 MNHEY and CDR2 SVGAGI. This CDR3 comprises 16 residues. The CDR3 DNA sequence: TGTGCCAGCAGTTATGTGGCGGGAGGGTACCAAGAGACCCAGTACTTC. It specifies CASSYVAGGYQETQYF.

The chain joins TRBV7-8 to TRBJ2-5; TRBD2 matches at 11 bases. In germline, CDR1 is SGHVS, CDR2 FQNEAQ. The length of the CDR3 is 16 residues. Trimming at V came to 3 bases and at J to 5 bases, leaving 8 bases not matched to a gene. The CDR3 nucleotides are TGTGCCAGCAGCTTTCTAGCGGGAGGCCGGGAGGAGACCCAGTACTTC. Its protein product is CASSFLAGGREETQYF. Combining the CDR3 with reference TRBV7-8 and TRBJ2-5 gives the whole variable domain GAGVSQSPRYKVAKRGQDVALRCDPISGHVSLFWYQQALGQGPEFLTYFQNEAQLDKSGLPSDRFFAERPEGSVSTLKIQRTQQEDSAVYLCASSFLAGGREETQYFGPGTRLLVL.

The rearrangement joins TRBV7-6 to TRBJ1-4; TRBD1 aligns across 8 bases. Unmatched junction bases numbered 5, after V lost 4 bases and J lost 7 bases. CDR1 SGHVS and CDR2 FNYEAQ come from the germline V gene. CDR3 length equals 14 residues. The CDR3 coding sequence is TGTGCCAGCAGCTCAGGGACAGGCCTTGAAAAACTGTTTTTT. Encoded protein: CASSSGTGLEKLFF.

The chain carries TRBV7-3 and TRBJ2-5; the D gene is possibly TRBD2 (6 bases). Germline CDR1 SGHTA, CDR2 FQGTGA. The CDR3 extends over 15 amino acids. Trimming left V 5 bases short and J 4 bases short, with 17 bases between. This CDR3 is CASSPTGGTGETQYF. The CDR3 nucleotides are TGTGCCAGCAGCCCAACTGGTGGGACTGGAGAGACCCAGTACTTC.